This T cell receptor (beta chain) is drawn from a study of blood T cells in healthy people across ages. On this clonotype: Antigen specificity is unknown.

A J-beta primer mix and a sample-barcoded 5' primer were used in a second PCR of roughly 6 to 11 cycles. A template-switch adaptor that had 12 random nucleotides put a tag on each cDNA molecule. Sequencing recovered at least 3 million CDR3-containing paired-end reads from each sample. TCRdb ran MiXCR on the 5' RACE reads and lists one entry per CDR3 protein. The sample lists roughly 800,000 distinct CDR3 sequences, roughly 53% occurring once. Every donor contributed about 10 milliliters of peripheral blood by blood draw. Germline CDR1 is DFQATT and CDR2 is SNEGSKA (reference sequence). Trimming stripped 7 bases from V and 8 bases from J, with 15 bases between. CDR3 length equals 13 residues. The study's findings and limits: Diversity was higher, and naive CD4+ cells more numerous, in long-lived donors than in aged donors.

The sequence was collected from an elderly man in good health. This sequence joins TRBV20-1 and TRBJ1-6; D remains ambiguous. The sequenced sample consisted of blood. The CDR3: CSGRRETYSPLHF. For the CDR3, the DNA is TGCAGTGGGCGACGCGAAACCTATTCACCCCTCCACTTT.